A selection of T cell receptor beta chains follows, all from one sample in a study of read filtering for tumor transcriptome and immune sequencing. TCRdb reprocessed the reads via MiXCR and lists one record per CDR3 protein. The sample has around 44,000 distinct CDR3 sequences; 13% are singletons. The sample was a population of CD138-negative cells sorted from bone marrow. The source of these receptors is a donor over 35 with multiple myeloma. Both conserved end residues are part of each CDR3. A D gene is named only where the DNA matches it firmly. The size of a clone is reported for some rows only, either as once, few or many, or as a class for expanded clones.

V gene: TRBV10-2; clone size: many; J gene: TRBJ1-5; D gene: -; CDR3 length: 13; CDR3 protein: CASSEQGGQPQHF; CDR3 DNA: TGCGCCAGCAGTGAACAGGGAGGTCAGCCCCAGCATTTT
V gene: TRBV7-9; clone size: many; J gene: TRBJ2-5; D gene: -; CDR3 length: 15; CDR3 protein: CASSLTRGFQETQYF; CDR3 DNA: TGTGCCAGCAGCCTGACAAGGGGCTTTCAAGAGACCCAGTACTTC
V gene: TRBV5-6; clone size: -; J gene: TRBJ2-5; D gene: -; CDR3 length: 14; CDR3 protein: CASSLMSTEETQYF; CDR3 DNA: TGTGCCAGCAGCTTGATGTCGACAGAAGAGACCCAGTACTTC
V gene: TRBV29-1; clone size: -; J gene: TRBJ2-5; D gene: TRBD1; CDR3 length: 13; CDR3 protein: CSVGDSAGETQYF; CDR3 DNA: TGCAGCGTGGGGGACAGCGCGGGTGAGACCCAGTACTTC
V gene: TRBV5-1; clone size: many; J gene: TRBJ1-5; D gene: -; CDR3 length: 18; CDR3 protein: CASSLDAWGQGGNQPQHF; CDR3 DNA: TGCGCCAGCAGCTTGGACGCCTGGGGGCAGGGTGGCAATCAGCCCCAGCATTTT
V gene: TRBV12-3/TRBV12-4; clone size: medium-sized; J gene: TRBJ2-5; D gene: TRBD1; CDR3 length: 17; CDR3 protein: CASSSGQLQFSQETQYF; CDR3 DNA: TGTGCCAGCAGTTCGGGACAGCTCCAATTCTCACAAGAGACCCAGTACTTC
V gene: TRBV6-2/TRBV6-3; clone size: many; J gene: TRBJ2-1; D gene: TRBD2; CDR3 length: 16; CDR3 protein: CASSYLASGRYNEQFF; CDR3 DNA: TGTGCCAGCAGTTACCTCGCTAGCGGAAGGTACAATGAGCAGTTCTTC
V gene: TRBV10-3; clone size: -; J gene: TRBJ2-2; D gene: -; CDR3 length: 18; CDR3 protein: CASSSRPNRAGSDGELFF; CDR3 DNA: TGTGCCAGCAGTTCCCGCCCCAACCGGGCTGGGAGTGACGGGGAGCTGTTTTTT
V gene: TRBV7-2; clone size: many; J gene: TRBJ2-6; D gene: -; CDR3 length: 13; CDR3 protein: CASRGAGANVLTF; CDR3 DNA: TGTGCCAGCAGGGGTGCTGGGGCCAACGTCCTGACTTTC
V gene: TRBV11-3; clone size: many; J gene: TRBJ2-7; D gene: -; CDR3 length: 12; CDR3 protein: CASSATGDEQYF; CDR3 DNA: TGTGCCAGCAGCGCCACAGGAGACGAGCAGTACTTC
V gene: TRBV29-1; clone size: -; J gene: TRBJ1-1; D gene: -; CDR3 length: 13; CDR3 protein: CSVRSDMNTEAFF; CDR3 DNA: TGCAGCGTCCGGAGCGACATGAACACTGAAGCTTTCTTT
V gene: TRBV7-9; clone size: many; J gene: TRBJ2-5; D gene: TRBD1; CDR3 length: 16; CDR3 protein: CASSLGGQGFEETQYF; CDR3 DNA: TGTGCCAGCAGCTTAGGAGGACAGGGGTTTGAGGAGACCCAGTACTTC